A single sample gave rise to the 13 T cell receptor beta chains below, sequenced in a study of blood T cell repertoires in COVID-19. Profiling relied on immunoSEQ multiplex PCR, and the TCRdb table lists in-frame clones only, not all of them. This sample has approximately 28,000 clones, with around four fifths found just once. The source material was peripheral blood. These receptors all come from a woman in her 70s with active or convalescent COVID-19.

This clone has a single count. The rearrangement links TRBV6-5 to TRBJ1-2; no clear D gene. V lost 6 bases, J lost 2 bases, and 10 bases lay in between. Germline CDR1 is MNHEY and CDR2 is SVGAGI. The CDR3 length is 13 residues. In DNA form, the CDR3 reads TGTGCCAGCAGCCCGCCGGGGAACTATGGCTACACCTTC. Protein: CASSPPGNYGYTF.

V is TRBV7-9 and J is TRBJ2-7; possibly TRBD2 for D (5 bases). CDR3 length: 14 residues. Germline lookup yields CDR1 SEHNR and CDR2 FQNEAQ (reference sequence). V was clipped by 1 base and J by 6 bases, with 13 bases between them. CDR3 nucleotide sequence: TGTGCCAGCAGCTTAGGGTCAACTAGAGTCGAGCAGTACTTC. Translated: CASSLGSTRVEQYF.

The J gene is TRBJ2-1, the V gene TRBV2; D uncertain. CDR1 and CDR2 (germline): SNHLY, FYNNEI. CDR3 length: 12 amino acids. V was trimmed by 3 bases and J by 10 bases, leaving 10 bases between them. DNA of the CDR3: TGTGCCAGCAGTGAGAGCGCTTCGGAGCAGTTCTTC. This codes for CASSESASEQFF.

This sequence joins TRBV19 and TRBJ1-1; 7 nucleotides match TRBD1. CDR1 is LNHDA, CDR2 SQIVND, per germline (reference sequence). J lost 5 bases, V lost 1 base, and 10 bases had no gene match. The CDR3 runs 16 residues. CDR3 sequence: CASSIAQGGHGTEAFF. The CDR3 DNA sequence: TGTGCCAGTAGTATAGCGCAGGGGGGCCATGGAACTGAAGCTTTCTTT. Filled out from reference TRBV19 and TRBJ1-1, the complete variable domain reads DGGITQSPKYLFRKEGQNVTLSCEQNLNHDAMYWYRQDPGQGLRLIYYSQIVNDFQKGDIAEGYSVSREKKESFPLTVTSAQKNPTAFYLCASSIAQGGHGTEAFFGQGTRLTVV.

J is TRBJ2-3 and V is TRBV29-1; D unclear. Germline CDR1 SQVTM, CDR2 ANQGSEA. Trimming left V 4 bases short and J 0 bases short, with 5 bases between. The CDR3 totals 12 residues. The CDR3 reads CSVGRSTDTQYF. In nucleotides, the CDR3 is TGCAGCGTTGGGCGGAGCACAGATACGCAGTATTTT.

The chain recombines TRBV14 with TRBJ1-6, with no clear D. V dropped 0 bases and J dropped 8 bases, with 8 bases sitting between them. Germline V gene data show CDR1 as SGHDN and CDR2 as FVKESK. The CDR3 totals 14 residues. This CDR3 reads CASSQEGGHSPLHF. The CDR3 nucleotides read TGTGCCAGCAGCCAAGAAGGAGGTCATTCACCCCTCCACTTT.

This chain links TRBV4-1 with TRBJ1-2; the D is unclear. Trimming took off 3 bases at V and 8 bases at J, with 13 bases between the two ends. The CDR3 runs to 13 residues. Germline lookup yields CDR1 MGHRA and CDR2 YSYEKL. The CDR3 spells CASSQILAGGYTF. The DNA of the CDR3 is TGCGCCAGCAGCCAGATCCTGGCGGGCGGCTACACCTTC.

The chain employs TRBV20-1 and TRBJ2-1; 12 nucleotides line up with TRBD1. The CDR3 consists of 15 residues. Germline trimming cut 3 bases from V and 6 bases from J; bases unmatched to any gene: 6. Looked up from germline, CDR1 is DFQATT and CDR2 is SNEGSKA (reference sequence). CDR3 loop: CSASVGTGGFNEQFF. In DNA, the CDR3 is TGCAGTGCTAGTGTCGGGACAGGGGGCTTCAATGAGCAGTTCTTC.

The rearrangement joins TRBV28 to TRBJ1-3, with 10 bases identical to TRBD1. The CDR3 length is 17 residues. CDR1 is MDHEN, CDR2 SYDVKM, per germline. V shed 4 bases, J shed 2 bases, and the junction held 8 bases outside the gene matches. The CDR3 region is CASSSPGQGMAGNTIYF. In DNA, the CDR3 is TGTGCCAGCAGTTCACCGGGACAGGGGATGGCTGGAAACACCATATATTTT.

The V call is TRBV6-6, the J call TRBJ1-3, with TRBD1 matching over 7 bases. From germline, CDR1 is MNHNY and CDR2 SVGAGI (reference sequence). V dropped 6 bases and J dropped 4; count of bases not matched to a gene: 6. The CDR3 is 14 amino acids. DNA for the CDR3: TGTGCCAGCAGAAGAGACAGGGAAGGAAACACCATATATTTT. It is translated as CASRRDREGNTIYF.

The V and J genes are TRBV28 and TRBJ1-2, with TRBD1 as a possible D gene (6 bases). The V end lost 7 bases, the J end lost 6 bases, and 21 bases lay between the germline ends. This CDR3 is 15 amino acids long. CDR1 and CDR2 from the germline V gene are MDHEN and SYDVKM. The CDR3 DNA reads TGTGCCAGCACCCTCCCCGGGCAGGGGCGGAATGGCTACACCTTC. Translated: CASTLPGQGRNGYTF.

The chain has TRBV18 and TRBJ1-5; D remains unclear. From germline, CDR1 is KGHSH and CDR2 LQKENI. The CDR3 covers 13 residues. Trimming shortened V by 2 bases and J by 5 bases, and 7 bases separated the two germline ends. Here the CDR3 DNA reads TGTGCCAGCTCACCAGCGGCAGATCAGCCCCAGCATTTT. It translates to CASSPAADQPQHF.

The V call is TRBV4-3, the J call TRBJ2-7; D is possibly TRBD2 (5 bases). Trimming took off 0 bases at V and 3 bases at J, with 15 bases between the two ends. Per the germline V gene, CDR1 is LGHNA and CDR2 is YSLEER. This CDR3 spans 16 amino acids. In DNA form, the CDR3 reads TGCGCCAGCAGCCAAGAGTTAGGGAGTGGGATCTACGAGCAGTACTTC. Amino acid sequence: CASSQELGSGIYEQYF.